The 14 T cell receptor beta chains presented below share a single source sample, sequenced in a study of blood T cell repertoires in COVID-19. The method was immunoSEQ multiplex PCR; TCRdb's version includes in-frame clones alone and lacks a portion of them. This table holds roughly 160,000 clones, around 80% found once. Sequencing used PBMCs or T cells enriched from blood (not recorded which). The receptors were sampled from a woman aged 55-70 years who had recovered from COVID-19.

The rearrangement links TRBV20-1 to TRBJ2-1; 15 positions match TRBD2. This CDR3 has 19 amino acids. In germline, CDR1 is DFQATT, CDR2 SNEGSKA (reference sequence). After removal of 3 bases from V and 0 bases from J, the junction contained 9 bases not matched to a gene. DNA of the CDR3: TGCAGTGCTAGTCCGGGACTAGCGGGGGGCGCCAGCTCCTACAATGAGCAGTTCTTC. It codes for CSASPGLAGGASSYNEQFF.

This clone was recorded only once. The chain couples TRBV19 to TRBJ1-1, with a weak D call TRBD1 (5 bases). Germline V gene data show CDR1 as LNHDA and CDR2 as SQIVND (reference sequence). This CDR3 has 17 amino acids. V gave up 7 bases and J gave up 0 bases, with 21 bases separating them. The CDR3 DNA is TGTGCCAGTATCCCCGGGACGGGGACTAGATTGAACACTGAAGCTTTCTTT. It translates to CASIPGTGTRLNTEAFF. Complete variable domain (other parts from reference TRBV19 and TRBJ1-1): DGGITQSPKYLFRKEGQNVTLSCEQNLNHDAMYWYRQDPGQGLRLIYYSQIVNDFQKGDIAEGYSVSREKKESFPLTVTSAQKNPTAFYLCASIPGTGTRLNTEAFFGQGTRLTVV.

The chain recombines TRBV30 with TRBJ1-4, with 8 positions matching TRBD1. V dropped 5 bases and J dropped 4; count of bases not matched to a gene: 9. The germline V gene has CDR1 GTSNPN and CDR2 SVGIG (reference sequence). CDR3 length equals 15 residues. The CDR3 coding sequence is TGTGCCTGGGCCCTAGGGGGACAGGATAATGAAAAACTGTTTTTT. It specifies CAWALGGQDNEKLFF.

This clone was observed once. The V and J genes are TRBV19 and TRBJ1-3; D not certain. V dropped 6 bases and J dropped 0 bases, with 9 bases sitting between them. The germline V gene encodes CDR1 LNHDA and CDR2 SQIVND (reference sequence). This CDR3 has 14 amino acids. The CDR3 sequence is CASRTPSSGNTIYF. The DNA of the CDR3 is TGTGCCAGTAGGACTCCAAGCTCTGGAAACACCATATATTTT.

The sample holds one count of this clone. V gene TRBV6-1 combines with J gene TRBJ2-1; 10 bases fit TRBD2. Germline trimming cut 3 bases from V and 6 bases from J; bases unmatched to any gene: 8. CDR1 and CDR2 from the germline V gene are MNHNS and SASEGT. This CDR3 comprises 16 residues. The CDR3 bases are TGTGCCAGCAGTGAGCTGGAGCGACTAGCGGGCAATGAGCAGTTCTTC. This sequence encodes CASSELERLAGNEQFF.

This clone was counted between two and nine times. CDR3 region: CASSLSPGGPNTGELFF. The CDR3, as DNA: TGTGCCAGTAGCCTATCCCCTGGGGGCCCGAACACCGGGGAGCTGTTTTTT. The chain employs TRBV19 and TRBJ2-2; TRBD1 is a possible D gene (6 bases). The CDR3 extends over 17 amino acids. From germline, CDR1 is LNHDA and CDR2 SQIVND (reference sequence). Trimming left V 6 bases short and J 0 bases short, with 17 bases between.

The chain has TRBV2 and TRBJ2-1; 7 nucleotides align to TRBD1. The V gene's germline CDR1 is SNHLY and CDR2 FYNNEI. V gave up 2 bases and J gave up 10 bases; unmatched junction bases: 11. This CDR3 is built from 15 residues. CDR3 bases: TGTGCCAGCAGTGAAACTAGGGGGCCAATGATAGAGCAGTTCTTC. It yields the protein CASSETRGPMIEQFF.

About this clone: At one boundary the junction diverges from the germline segment, which might be a read error. The V gene is TRBV2, the J gene TRBJ2-5; a possible D gene is TRBD2 (5 bases). This CDR3 comprises 13 residues. CDR1 is SNHLY, CDR2 FYNNEI, per germline. CDR3 in amino acids: CASRQAVDGGADF. The CDR3 bases are TGTGCCAGCAGGCAAGCCGTTGACGGTGGAGCGGACTTC.

The V call is TRBV19, the J call TRBJ1-1; no definite D call. V lost 6 bases, J lost 1 base, and 9 bases lay in between. CDR3 length: 13 amino acids. Germline CDR1 is LNHDA and CDR2 is SQIVND (reference sequence). The DNA of the CDR3 is TGTGCCAGTAGCCCGACTCAGAACACTGAAGCTTTCTTT. Translated: CASSPTQNTEAFF.

This clone has a handful of counts. V and J are TRBV19 and TRBJ2-7; D is unclear. The CDR3 is 14 residues long. CDR1 LNHDA and CDR2 SQIVND come from the germline V gene (reference sequence). Trimming took 2 bases from V and 4 from J, leaving 12 bases between them. The CDR3 DNA reads TGTGCCAGTAGTATACCCGGGTTCGGGTACGAGCAGTACTTC. Translating it yields CASSIPGFGYEQYF.

J is TRBJ2-7 and V is TRBV9, with D possibly TRBD1 on 5 matching bases. CDR3 length: 15 amino acids. With 0 bases removed from V and 0 bases from J, the gap between germline ends came to 10 bases. CDR1 SGDLS and CDR2 YYNGEE come from the germline V gene. CDR3 DNA: TGTGCCAGCAGCGTAGAGGACACCACCTCCTACGAGCAGTACTTC. As protein: CASSVEDTTSYEQYF.

This clone was found a few times. In DNA, the CDR3 is TGTGCCAGCAGCCATTTCAGTGAGCAGTTCTTC. Its protein product is CASSHFSEQFF. The V call is TRBV3-1 (or the pseudogene TRBV3-2), the J call TRBJ2-1; no definite D call. The CDR3 consists of 11 residues. The V gene's germline CDR1 is LGHDT and CDR2 YNNKEL (reference sequence). V was clipped by 3 bases and J by 9 bases, with 6 bases between them.

The chain couples TRBV2 to TRBJ2-5; D is possibly TRBD1 (5 bases). This CDR3 region has 13 residues. V lost 1 base and J 3 bases, leaving 6 bases between the germline ends. In germline, CDR1 is SNHLY, CDR2 FYNNEI. The CDR3: CASSEEGKETQYF. The CDR3 DNA reads as TGTGCCAGCAGTGAAGAGGGGAAAGAGACCCAGTACTTC.

A few counts support this clone. The chain combines TRBV12-3 or TRBV12-4 with TRBJ2-3, with no clear D. The CDR3 runs to 13 residues. Trimming took off 1 base at V and 3 bases at J, with 5 bases between the two ends. CDR3 in amino acids: CASSLDSTDTQYF. The CDR3 nucleotides read TGTGCCAGCAGTTTAGACAGTACAGATACGCAGTATTTT.